This entry features one T cell receptor (beta chain) sequence. The antigen remains unidentified. Losses at the gene ends were 5 bases for V and 0 bases for J; bases not matched to a gene: 0. Germline CDR1 reads GTSNPN; CDR2 reads SVGIG (reference sequence). The CDR3 totals 13 residues. Measured with immunoSEQ multiplex PCR; TCRdb has only the in-frame clones, and not every one. Counted here are around 77,000 clones, 80% to 90% occurring once; the ten biggest clones make up roughly 2.7%. This entry is derived from a study of T cell responses to AZD1222 COVID-19 vaccine. Study at large: Second-dose intervals of approximately 4 or approximately 12 weeks were pooled.

General study findings and limits: The study identified only a handful of AZD1222 recipients as seropositive at baseline. Variant regions that are unmutated are reportedly the target of nearly half of spike-specific TCRs. Spike-specific TCRs gained breadth and depth after people received two AZD1222 doses.

The clonotype originates from an adult in good health. The J gene is TRBJ2-2, the V gene TRBV30; TRBD2 matches 7 bases. The source was peripheral blood, collected on day 0 of AZD1222 vaccination. The CDR3 loop reads CAWGGANTGELFF. CDR3 bases: TGTGCCTGGGGGGGGGCGAACACCGGGGAGCTGTTTTTT.